These 28 T cell receptor beta chains came from one sample sequenced in a study of shared clonotypes between healthy human individuals. The protocol was immunoSEQ multiplex PCR, while the TCRdb copy is restricted to in-frame clones and leaves out a portion. The top ten hold more than 0.12% of the sample, which has 2,500,000 or so clones, 90% to 95% seen once. The sequencing input was naive CD4+ T cells sorted from blood. Subset of the sample: CD45RA+ positively selected. These receptors were collected from a young man in good health.

The V call is TRBV11-2, the J call TRBJ2-1; 11 nucleotides agree with TRBD2. The length of the CDR3 is 15 residues. Germline values: CDR1 SGHAT, CDR2 FQNNGV. V gave up 5 bases and J gave up 7 bases; unmatched junction bases: 7. The DNA for the CDR3 is TGTGCCAGCAGCCTTTGGGCTAGCGGGAGGAATGAGCAGTTCTTC. Encoded protein: CASSLWASGRNEQFF.

The chain couples TRBV6-6 to TRBJ1-2; D is unclear. Germline lookup yields CDR1 MNHNY and CDR2 SVGAGI (reference sequence). The CDR3 covers 13 residues. Deletions cut 7 bases from V and 3 bases from J, with 12 bases between. CDR3 sequence: CASTNPQDYGYTF. CDR3 bases: TGTGCCAGCACCAACCCCCAAGACTATGGCTACACCTTC.

The chain combines TRBV27 with TRBJ2-7; D unresolved. The germline gives CDR1 MNHEY, CDR2 SMNVEV (reference sequence). The V end lost 2 bases, the J end lost 3 bases, and 8 bases lay between the germline ends. This CDR3 is built from 13 residues. The CDR3 DNA sequence: TGTGCCAGCAGTTTAAAGGAAAGCTACGAGCAGTACTTC. Translating it yields CASSLKESYEQYF.

The V and J genes are TRBV5-5 and TRBJ2-2; D is ambiguous. The CDR3 totals 13 residues. The ends were cut back, 0 bases at V and 7 bases at J, with 7 bases in the middle. Germline-derived CDR1 and CDR2 are SGHKS and YYEKEE (reference sequence). The CDR3 region has the DNA TGTGCCAGCAGCTTGGTTGTAGACGGGGAGCTGTTTTTT. Translated: CASSLVVDGELFF.

The CDR3 nucleotides read TGTGCCAGCAGAGTTGGACAGCTCCAGTTCTTC. The encoded protein is CASRVGQLQFF. The rearrangement joins TRBV7-9 to TRBJ2-1; D might be TRBD1 (6 bases). The CDR3 spans 11 residues. With 6 bases removed from V and 13 bases from J, the gap between germline ends came to 13 bases. The germline CDR1 and CDR2 sequences are SEHNR and FQNEAQ (reference sequence). The full variable domain, in which reference TRBV7-9 and TRBJ2-1 provide the parts outside the CDR3, is DTGVSQNPRHKITKRGQNVTFRCDPISEHNRLYWYRQTLGQGPEFLTYFQNEAQLEKSRLLSDRFSAERPKGSFSTLEIQRTEQGDSAMYLCASRVGQLQFFGPGTRLTVL.

This clone was detected only once. J is TRBJ1-5 and V is TRBV9, with D hard to call. The length of the CDR3 is 18 residues. The germline gives CDR1 SGDLS, CDR2 YYNGEE. V lost 0 bases and J 3 bases, leaving 19 bases between the germline ends. CDR3 DNA: TGTGCCAGCAGCGTAGAGCCCCTCGGCCCGTTCTCCAATCAGCCCCAGCATTTT. This encodes CASSVEPLGPFSNQPQHF.

The chain combines TRBV29-1 with TRBJ2-5; no clear D gene. CDR1 and CDR2 (germline): SQVTM, ANQGSEA. Trimming cost V 3 bases and J 2 bases, with 10 bases left between them. The CDR3 sequence is 13 residues long. CDR3 region: CSVDPHLQETQYF. For the CDR3, the DNA is TGCAGCGTTGACCCACACCTTCAAGAGACCCAGTACTTC.

This clone appeared a few times. The identical CDR3 is also encoded by other nucleotide sequences in the sample. CDR3 sequence reads: CASSLRTGDGYTF. The CDR3 nucleotides read TGTGCCAGCAGCTTAAGAACAGGGGATGGCTACACCTTC. The J gene is TRBJ1-2, the V gene TRBV7-9; 7 bases match TRBD1. Trimming cost V 2 bases and J 6 bases; bases outside gene matches: 3. Germline CDR1 SEHNR, CDR2 FQNEAQ (reference sequence). The CDR3 runs to 13 residues.

V usage is TRBV11-2 and J usage is TRBJ2-1; maybe TRBD2 (7 bases). Germline loops: CDR1 SGHAT, CDR2 FQNNGV. The CDR3 has 13 amino acids. Trimming removed 0 bases from V and 14 bases from J, with 14 bases in between. The CDR3 DNA reads TGTGCCAGCAGCTTAGATCGGGGGGCTGCCGAGTTCTTC. It translates to CASSLDRGAAEFF.

The V gene is TRBV6-5, the J gene TRBJ1-2; no reliable D call. The CDR3 covers 13 residues. The ends were cut back, 6 bases at V and 4 bases at J, with 12 bases in the middle. Germline assignment: CDR1 MNHEY and CDR2 SVGAGI. The CDR3 DNA follows: TGTGCCAGCAGCAAGGGCCCGCCCTATGGCTACACCTTC. Translation: CASSKGPPYGYTF.

With respect to this clone: This specimen includes other DNA sequences encoding the same CDR3. This chain joins TRBV28 and TRBJ1-2; the D gene is possibly TRBD1 (6 bases). With 3 bases removed from V and 5 bases from J, the gap between germline ends came to 10 bases. In germline, CDR1 is MDHEN, CDR2 SYDVKM. The CDR3 runs 13 residues. CDR3 DNA sequence: TGTGCCAGCAGTTTCGGGGGGGCGTATGGCTACACCTTC. It yields the protein CASSFGGAYGYTF.

The chain couples TRBV5-1 to TRBJ2-2; 9 bases line up with TRBD2. The CDR3 length is 17 residues. The V and J ends lost 4 bases and 4 bases, in that order; junction bases with no gene match: 11. The germline V gene has CDR1 SGHRS and CDR2 YFSETQ. The CDR3 loop reads CASSAGPSGVSTGELFF. For the CDR3, the DNA is TGCGCCAGCAGCGCCGGTCCTAGCGGGGTGTCCACCGGGGAGCTGTTTTTT.

V and J are TRBV7-8 and TRBJ1-6, with D maybe TRBD1 (5 bases). This CDR3 spans 14 amino acids. V lost 4 bases and J 5 bases, leaving 9 bases between the germline ends. Germline loops: CDR1 SGHVS, CDR2 FQNEAQ. CDR3 amino acids: CASSSGTDNSPLHF. CDR3 sequence (DNA): TGTGCCAGCAGCTCCGGGACCGATAATTCACCCCTCCACTTT.

This chain uses TRBV5-4 with TRBJ2-5; 7 bases line up with TRBD2. Losses at the gene ends were 4 bases for V and 5 bases for J; bases not matched to a gene: 11. This CDR3 comprises 15 residues. Germline V lookup: CDR1 SGHNT, CDR2 YYREEE (reference sequence). CDR3 coding DNA: TGTGCCAGCAGCCTGGGGACTAAAGATCTGGAGACCCAGTACTTC. It specifies CASSLGTKDLETQYF.

The chain combines TRBV5-5 with TRBJ1-1; D is possibly TRBD1 (5 bases). The CDR3 loop spans 13 amino acids. In germline, CDR1 is SGHKS, CDR2 YYEKEE (reference sequence). V was shortened by 2 bases and J by 2 bases, with 7 bases between the two germline ends. The DNA of the CDR3 is TGTGCCAGCAGCTTTCAGGGAAACACTGAAGCTTTCTTT. It specifies CASSFQGNTEAFF.

This sequence joins TRBV25-1 and TRBJ2-1; TRBD1 aligns across 8 bases. Trimming took 6 bases from V and 3 from J; bases not matched to a gene: 7. The CDR3 runs to 15 residues. CDR1 and CDR2 from the germline V gene are MGHDK and SYGVNS. The CDR3 reads CASRATGAVYNEQFF. For the CDR3, the DNA is TGTGCCAGCAGGGCGACAGGGGCTGTCTACAATGAGCAGTTCTTC.

This chain connects TRBV5-1 to TRBJ2-7, with D perhaps assigned TRBD1 or TRBD2 (5 bases each). Germline V lookup: CDR1 SGHRS, CDR2 YFSETQ. The CDR3 length is 14 residues. Trimming removed 3 bases from V and 2 bases from J, with 12 bases in between. The CDR3 DNA reads as TGCGCCAGCAGCTGGACTCCGGGACCCTACGAGCAGTACTTC. Translation gives CASSWTPGPYEQYF. Together with reference TRBV5-1 and TRBJ2-7, the CDR3 gives the full variable domain: KAGVTQTPRYLIKTRGQQVTLSCSPISGHRSVSWYQQTPGQGLQFLFEYFSETQRNKGNFPGRFSGRQFSNSRSEMNVSTLELGDSALYLCASSWTPGPYEQYFGPGTRLTVT.

V and J are TRBV9 and TRBJ2-1; the match to TRBD2 covers 13 bases. The germline gives CDR1 SGDLS, CDR2 YYNGEE. Trimming took 0 bases from V and 1 from J; bases not matched to a gene: 1. This CDR3 has 17 amino acids. This chain's CDR3 is CASSVGTSGRSYNEQFF. DNA for the CDR3: TGTGCCAGCAGCGTAGGGACTAGCGGGAGATCCTACAATGAGCAGTTCTTC.

The chain recombines TRBV6-1 with TRBJ2-2, with 7 bases lining up with TRBD2. There are 15 residues in the CDR3. The trim removed 5 bases at V and 8 bases at J, leaving 11 bases unmatched. Germline CDR1 is MNHNS and CDR2 is SASEGT. For the CDR3, the DNA is TGTGCCAGCAGTAAATCTTTCGGGGGAGGGGGGGAGCTGTTTTTT. Translation: CASSKSFGGGGELFF.

The chain employs TRBV5-1 and TRBJ2-5; 7 bases are a match to TRBD1. This CDR3 comprises 13 residues. V trimming: 4 bases; J trimming: 4 bases; junction bases outside the gene matches: 4. In germline, CDR1 is SGHRS, CDR2 YFSETQ. The chain's CDR3 is CASSGGQAETQYF. DNA for the CDR3: TGCGCCAGCAGCGGTGGACAGGCAGAGACCCAGTACTTC. Together with reference TRBV5-1 and TRBJ2-5, the CDR3 gives the full variable domain: KAGVTQTPRYLIKTRGQQVTLSCSPISGHRSVSWYQQTPGQGLQFLFEYFSETQRNKGNFPGRFSGRQFSNSRSEMNVSTLELGDSALYLCASSGGQAETQYFGPGTRLLVL.

This sequence joins TRBV6-5 and TRBJ1-1, with 8 bases lining up with TRBD1. There are 14 residues in the CDR3. CDR1 is MNHEY and CDR2 is SVGAGI in the germline V gene. V gave up 6 bases and J gave up 4 bases; unmatched junction bases: 7. This CDR3 reads CASRKTGGGTEAFF. CDR3 in DNA: TGTGCCAGCAGAAAAACAGGGGGAGGCACTGAAGCTTTCTTT.

This chain connects TRBV15 to TRBJ2-7; D uncertain. The CDR3 has 13 amino acids. V was trimmed by 1 base and J by 4 bases, leaving 8 bases between them. Germline-derived CDR1 and CDR2 are LNHNV and YYDKDF (reference sequence). CDR3 nucleotide sequence: TGTGCCACCAGCAGAGCGACCTCTTACGAGCAGTACTTC. Translating it yields CATSRATSYEQYF.

Details on this clone: The identical CDR3 is also encoded by other nucleotide sequences in the sample. V is TRBV2 and J is TRBJ2-5; possible D gene TRBD1, 5 bases. CDR3 length equals 12 residues. Germline CDR1 is SNHLY and CDR2 is FYNNEI. Trimming pared 8 bases from V and 5 bases from J, leaving 12 bases between. The CDR3 coding sequence is TGTGCCAGCCGCCCCAGGGCTGAGACCCAGTACTTC. Encoded protein: CASRPRAETQYF.

This clone was recorded only once. This rearrangement joins TRBV5-4 to TRBJ2-2, with TRBD2 identical over 10 bases. In germline, CDR1 is SGHNT, CDR2 YYREEE (reference sequence). The CDR3 runs 14 residues. V was pared by 4 bases and J by 6 bases, with 3 bases of the junction left unmatched. CDR3 DNA: TGTGCCAGCAGCACGGGACTAGCGTCCGGGGAGCTGTTTTTT. This sequence encodes CASSTGLASGELFF.

The rearrangement uses TRBV5-4 and TRBJ1-2, with 8 bases lining up with TRBD1. The CDR3 loop spans 14 amino acids. The V segment lost 0 bases and the J segment 6 bases; nucleotides outside the gene matches: 4. Germline V gene sequence: CDR1 SGHNT, CDR2 YYREEE (reference sequence). This chain's CDR3 is CASSLVSGQDGYTF. The CDR3 nucleotides read TGTGCCAGCAGCTTGGTCTCGGGACAGGATGGCTACACCTTC.

V is TRBV5-1 and J is TRBJ2-1, with 10 bases fitting TRBD1. Losses at the gene ends were 0 bases for V and 5 bases for J; bases not matched to a gene: 5. The CDR3 totals 16 residues. Germline V gene lookup returns CDR1 SGHRS and CDR2 YFSETQ. The CDR3 sequence: CASSLGGTGAHNEQFF. The CDR3 nucleotides read TGCGCCAGCAGCTTGGGGGGGACAGGGGCCCACAATGAGCAGTTCTTC.

The J gene is TRBJ1-4, the V gene TRBV15, with D perhaps matching TRBD1 (5 bases). Germline V gives CDR1 LNHNV, CDR2 YYDKDF (reference sequence). V lost 0 bases and J 0 bases, leaving 14 bases between the germline ends. The CDR3 is made up of 18 amino acids. The CDR3 protein is CATSRERRTIATNEKLFF. The CDR3 bases are TGTGCCACCAGCAGAGAGAGACGGACAATCGCAACTAATGAAAAACTGTTTTTT. Variable domain in full (rest from reference TRBV15 and TRBJ1-4): DAMVIQNPRYQVTQFGKPVTLSCSQTLNHNVMYWYQQKSSQAPKLLFHYYDKDFNNEADTPDNFQSRRPNTSFCFLDIRSPGLGDTAMYLCATSRERRTIATNEKLFFGSGTQLSVL.

This clone was detected once. The chain employs TRBV28 and TRBJ2-5; D is perhaps TRBD2 (7 bases). The V gene lost 6 bases and the J gene lost 5 bases, with 13 bases spanning the gap. The length of the CDR3 is 13 residues. Germline CDR1 and CDR2: MDHEN and SYDVKM. CDR3 protein: CASRRGGLETQYF. CDR3 sequence (DNA): TGTGCCAGCAGAAGGGGGGGCCTGGAGACCCAGTACTTC.